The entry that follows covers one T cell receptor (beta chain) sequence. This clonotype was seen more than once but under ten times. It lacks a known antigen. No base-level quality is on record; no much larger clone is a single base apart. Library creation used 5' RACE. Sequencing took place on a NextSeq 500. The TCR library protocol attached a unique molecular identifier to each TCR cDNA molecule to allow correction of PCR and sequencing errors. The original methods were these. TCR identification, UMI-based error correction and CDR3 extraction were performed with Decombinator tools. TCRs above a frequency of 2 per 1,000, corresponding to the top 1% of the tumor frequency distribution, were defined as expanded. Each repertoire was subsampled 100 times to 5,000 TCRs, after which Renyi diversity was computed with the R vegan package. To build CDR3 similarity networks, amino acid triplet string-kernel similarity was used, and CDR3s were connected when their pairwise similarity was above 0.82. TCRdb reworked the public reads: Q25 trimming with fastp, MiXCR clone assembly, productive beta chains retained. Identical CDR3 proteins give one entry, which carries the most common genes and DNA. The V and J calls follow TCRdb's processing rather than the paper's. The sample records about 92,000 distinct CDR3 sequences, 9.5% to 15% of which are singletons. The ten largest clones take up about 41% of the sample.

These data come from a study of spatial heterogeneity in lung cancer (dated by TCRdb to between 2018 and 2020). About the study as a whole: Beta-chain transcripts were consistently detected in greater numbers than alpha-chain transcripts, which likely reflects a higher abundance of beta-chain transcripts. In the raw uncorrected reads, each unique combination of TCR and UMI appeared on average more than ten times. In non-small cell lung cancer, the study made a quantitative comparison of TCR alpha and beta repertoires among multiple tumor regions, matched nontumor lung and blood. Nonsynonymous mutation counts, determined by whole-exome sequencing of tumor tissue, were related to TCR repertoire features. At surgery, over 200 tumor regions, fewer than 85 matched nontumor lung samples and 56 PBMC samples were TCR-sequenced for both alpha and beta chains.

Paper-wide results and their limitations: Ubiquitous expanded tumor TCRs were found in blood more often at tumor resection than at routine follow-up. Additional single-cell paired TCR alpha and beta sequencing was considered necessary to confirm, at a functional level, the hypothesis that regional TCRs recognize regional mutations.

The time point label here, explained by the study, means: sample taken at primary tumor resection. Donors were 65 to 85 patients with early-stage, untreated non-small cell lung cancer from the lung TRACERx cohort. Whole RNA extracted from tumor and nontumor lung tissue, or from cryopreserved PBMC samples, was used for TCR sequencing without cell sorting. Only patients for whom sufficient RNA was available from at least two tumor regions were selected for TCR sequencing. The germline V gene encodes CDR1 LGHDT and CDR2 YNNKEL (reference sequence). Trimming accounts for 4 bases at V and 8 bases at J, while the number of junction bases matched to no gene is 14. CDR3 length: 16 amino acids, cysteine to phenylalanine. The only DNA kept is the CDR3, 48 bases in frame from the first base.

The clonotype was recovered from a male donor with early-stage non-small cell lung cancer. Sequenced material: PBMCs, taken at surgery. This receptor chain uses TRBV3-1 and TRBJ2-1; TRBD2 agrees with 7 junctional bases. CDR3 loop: CASSRLPGGSFDEQFF. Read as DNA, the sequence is TGTGCCAGCAGCCGCCTACCGGGCGGGAGCTTCGATGAGCAGTTCTTC.